The 21 T cell receptor beta chains presented below share a single source sample, sequenced in a study of glioma-infiltrating T cells after dendritic cell vaccination. TCRdb keeps only in-frame clones here, not all; method: immunoSEQ multiplex PCR. The sample includes tens of thousands of clones, about four fifths of them seen just once. The source was blood, collected before dendritic cell vaccination. Every receptor here comes from a human donor with glioblastoma.

The chain joins TRBV19 to TRBJ1-2, with 8 bases fitting TRBD1. CDR3 length: 14 residues. In germline, CDR1 is LNHDA, CDR2 SQIVND (reference sequence). V lost 6 bases, J lost 7 bases, and 10 bases stayed unmatched. CDR3 in DNA: TGTGCCAGTAGCCCACAGGGGGGTAAGGCTGGCTACACCTTC. Its protein is CASSPQGGKAGYTF.

This clone turned up a few times. This chain uses TRBV6-1 with TRBJ2-7; 8 nucleotides match TRBD1. After removal of 6 bases from V and 7 bases from J, the junction contained 14 bases not matched to a gene. CDR1 is MNHNS and CDR2 is SASEGT in the germline V gene. The CDR3 loop spans 15 amino acids. In nucleotides, the CDR3 is TGTGCCAGCAGAGAGATGGCAGGGGGCGGTGGGGAGCAGTACTTC. Protein: CASREMAGGGGEQYF.

Remarks on this clone: An end of the junction does not agree with germline; a read error may underlie this. The rearrangement links TRBV5-4 to TRBJ1-2, with D perhaps TRBD1 (5 bases). Germline V gene sequence: CDR1 SGHNT, CDR2 YYREEE (reference sequence). The CDR3 has 14 residues. CDR3 nucleotide sequence: TGCGCCAGCAGCCCGCGAACCCAGGGTCATGGCTACACCTTC. Translating gives CASSPRTQGHGYTF.

The chain recombines TRBV6-7 with TRBJ2-7, with 7 bases aligning to TRBD1. TRBV6-7 is classed as an ORF, of uncertain function. The CDR3 loop spans 17 amino acids. The V gene end was trimmed by 5 bases and the J gene end by 4 bases; junction bases not matched to a gene: 17. In DNA form, the CDR3 reads TGTGCCAGCAGTCCCCCCTACCTCCGGGACAGACCATACGAGCAGTACTTC. Its translation: CASSPPYLRDRPYEQYF.

The gene calls are TRBV5-1 and TRBJ2-6, with 7 bases matching TRBD1. The V gene's germline CDR1 is SGHRS and CDR2 YFSETQ. The CDR3 has 16 amino acids. The J segment lost 2 bases and the V segment lost 4 bases, leaving 6 bases of the junction unmatched. This chain's CDR3 is CASSQEGAAGANVLTF. For the CDR3, the DNA is TGCGCCAGCAGCCAAGAGGGGGCTGCTGGGGCCAACGTCCTGACTTTC.

This clone was observed a handful of times. The gene calls are TRBV11-2 and TRBJ2-7; D is uncertain. V dropped 2 bases and J dropped 7 bases, with 12 bases sitting between them. In germline, CDR1 is SGHAT, CDR2 FQNNGV. This CDR3 has 13 amino acids. This CDR3 is CASSLLRGWEQYF. Here the CDR3 DNA reads TGTGCCAGCAGCTTACTCAGAGGCTGGGAGCAGTACTTC.

This clone was seen a single time. CDR3 nucleotide sequence: TGTGCCAGCAGCTTAGAGGACAGGGGGCTTGGTGGAAACACCATATATTTT. Encoded protein: CASSLEDRGLGGNTIYF. The chain links TRBV7-9 to TRBJ1-3, with 11 bases aligning to TRBD1. Trimming took 1 base from V and 3 from J; bases not matched to a gene: 5. Germline CDR1 is SEHNR and CDR2 is FQNEAQ (reference sequence). This CDR3 has 17 residues.

The chain recombines TRBV19 with TRBJ1-1; D not certain. Between the trimmed V and J ends, which lost 6 bases and 8 bases, there was a span of 19 bases. From germline, CDR1 is LNHDA and CDR2 SQIVND (reference sequence). This CDR3 contains 14 residues. The CDR3 here is CASRTDYMTDEAFF. In DNA form, the CDR3 reads TGTGCCAGTAGGACGGACTATATGACGGACGAAGCTTTCTTT.

This clone was detected once. This chain uses TRBV5-4 with TRBJ1-3; D is perhaps TRBD1 (5 bases). The V gene's germline CDR1 is SGHNT and CDR2 YYREEE (reference sequence). Trimming shortened V by 3 bases and J by 1 base, and 11 bases separated the two germline ends. This CDR3 has 15 residues. In nucleotides, the CDR3 is TGTGCCAGCAGCTGGGGGGTAGGATCTGGAAACACCATATATTTT. This sequence encodes CASSWGVGSGNTIYF.

The chain links TRBV7-9 to TRBJ2-1; D remains ambiguous. CDR1 is SEHNR, CDR2 FQNEAQ, per germline (reference sequence). The CDR3 contains 12 residues. V lost 5 bases to trimming and J lost 5 bases, with 7 bases between them. In DNA, the CDR3 is TGTGCCAGCAGCCGACTGGACAATGAGCAGTTCTTC. Protein: CASSRLDNEQFF.

The chain has TRBV19 and TRBJ2-1, with TRBD2 matching 7 bases. V lost 3 bases, J lost 6 bases, and 8 bases stayed unmatched. The CDR3 is 15 residues long. Germline CDR1 and CDR2: LNHDA and SQIVND (reference sequence). CDR3 coding DNA: TGTGCCAGTAGTATGAGAAGGACTAGTCTCAATGAGCAGTTCTTC. Translation gives CASSMRRTSLNEQFF.

This clone was observed once. The rearrangement joins TRBV6-6 to TRBJ2-1; a possible D gene is TRBD1 (6 bases). The V end was cut by 7 bases, the J end by 0 bases, with 7 bases between. CDR1 and CDR2 from the germline V gene are MNHNY and SVGAGI (reference sequence). There are 13 residues in the CDR3. CDR3 in amino acids: CASIRGSYNEQFF. The CDR3 bases are TGTGCCAGCATCAGGGGCTCCTACAATGAGCAGTTCTTC.

This sequence joins TRBV2 and TRBJ1-1, with D possibly matching TRBD1 (6 bases). CDR3 size: 14 residues. Germline CDR1 SNHLY, CDR2 FYNNEI. V gave up 9 bases and J gave up 4 bases, with 18 bases separating them. The CDR3 nucleotides are TGTGCCAGTAAGCCCCTCGGGGGGCCCACTGAAGCTTTCTTT. It codes for CASKPLGGPTEAFF.

This chain joins TRBV30 and TRBJ1-1; unclear D gene. V dropped 7 bases and J dropped 8 bases, with 11 bases sitting between them. This CDR3 is 10 amino acids long. Germline lookup yields CDR1 GTSNPN and CDR2 SVGIG (reference sequence). As DNA, the CDR3 is TGTGCCTATAAGTGGGAGGAAGCTTTCTTT. This sequence encodes CAYKWEEAFF. Filled out from reference TRBV30 and TRBJ1-1, the complete variable domain reads SQTIHQWPATLVQPVGSPLSLECTVEGTSNPNLYWYRQAAGRGLQLLFYSVGIGQISSEVPQNLSASRPQDRQFILSSKKLLLSDSGFYLCAYKWEEAFFGQGTRLTVV.

V and J are TRBV4-2 and TRBJ2-7, with 11 positions matching TRBD2. Germline CDR1 LGHNA, CDR2 YNFKEQ. The CDR3 runs 17 residues. With V trimmed by 0 bases and J by 6 bases, 10 bases remained unmatched. The CDR3 loop reads CASSQDFATSGNCEQYF. In nucleotides, the CDR3 is TGTGCCAGCAGCCAAGATTTCGCGACTAGCGGGAATTGCGAGCAGTACTTC.

This clone was seen a single time. V usage is TRBV2 and J usage is TRBJ2-5; possible D gene TRBD2, 6 bases. With 4 bases removed from V and 5 bases from J, the gap between germline ends came to 14 bases. Germline V gives CDR1 SNHLY, CDR2 FYNNEI. This CDR3 contains 14 residues. Here the CDR3 DNA reads TGTGCCAGCAGTGGTTGGGGGAGCGGGGAGACCCAGTACTTC. It codes for CASSGWGSGETQYF.

The chain recombines TRBV11-2 with TRBJ2-1; 11 bases map to TRBD2. This CDR3 is built from 16 residues. Germline CDR1 reads SGHAT; CDR2 reads FQNNGV. The J segment lost 4 bases and the V segment lost 5 bases, leaving 7 bases of the junction unmatched. The CDR3 DNA is TGTGCCAGCAGCCCATTGACTAGCGGGAAATACAATGAGCAGTTCTTC. Its translation: CASSPLTSGKYNEQFF. Complete variable domain (other parts from reference TRBV11-2 and TRBJ2-1): EAGVAQSPRYKIIEKRQSVAFWCNPISGHATLYWYQQILGQGPKLLIQFQNNGVVDDSQLPKDRFSAERLKGVDSTLKIQPAKLEDSAVYLCASSPLTSGKYNEQFFGPGTRLTVL.

The CDR3 here is CASSWRRQGKGELFF. DNA of the CDR3: TGTGCCAGCAGTTGGAGGCGACAGGGGAAAGGGGAGCTGTTTTTT. This chain joins TRBV27 and TRBJ2-2; 8 positions match TRBD1. The CDR3 is 15 amino acids. Germline V CDR1 and CDR2: MNHEY, SMNVEV (reference sequence). The J segment lost 8 bases and the V segment lost 4 bases, leaving 9 bases of the junction unmatched.

V gene TRBV15 combines with J gene TRBJ1-1; D is uncertain. The germline CDR1 and CDR2 sequences are LNHNV and YYDKDF (reference sequence). The CDR3 covers 14 residues. Trimming stripped 5 bases from V and 3 bases from J, with 13 bases between. The CDR3 DNA reads as TGTGCCACCAGCTCCATAAGCGCGGACACTGAAGCTTTCTTT. Protein: CATSSISADTEAFF.

V gene TRBV7-9 combines with J gene TRBJ2-7; tentative D call: TRBD2 (5 bases). The ends were cut back, 4 bases at V and 5 bases at J, with 12 bases in the middle. This CDR3 spans 13 amino acids. Germline lookup yields CDR1 SEHNR and CDR2 FQNEAQ (reference sequence). The CDR3 coding sequence is TGTGCCAGCAGCTCTACTAGGACCCACGAGCAGTACTTC. Translating it yields CASSSTRTHEQYF.

The V gene is TRBV28, the J gene TRBJ1-3; 12 bases fit TRBD1. Germline V gives CDR1 MDHEN, CDR2 SYDVKM. With V trimmed by 1 base and J by 0 bases, 16 bases remained unmatched. This CDR3 region has 22 residues. In nucleotides, the CDR3 is TGTGCCAGCAGTTTATTCCACCCGGGAGGGACAGGGGGCAGTCTCTCTGGAAACACCATATATTTT. It specifies CASSLFHPGGTGGSLSGNTIYF.